Included here is one T cell receptor (beta chain) sequence, with context. Its target is not known. Both 60 Vbeta primers and 13 Jbeta primers went into the PCR. Repertoires were generated with immunoSEQ multiplex PCR, while TCRdb's copy carries only in-frame clones and drops some. Here the sample table reports 90,000 to 150,000 clones. These data come from a study of cytomegalovirus exposure and HLA in healthy donors. Study-wide results and limits: An assumption of roughly uniform sequencing depth across donors underlay the presence/absence analyses.

Germline loops: CDR1 LNHDA, CDR2 SQIVND (reference sequence). V lost 3 bases to trimming and J lost 9 bases, with 15 bases between them. The CDR3 is made up of 13 amino acids. Sequencing was carried out using PBMCs. This chain joins TRBV19 and TRBJ2-7; a weak D match, TRBD2 (5 bases). The sequence was obtained from a man aged 18 to 30 in good health and CMV-seronegative. The CDR3 DNA sequence: TGTGCCAGTAGTATCGGAGGACCCGAAGCGCAGTACTTC. Translation gives CASSIGGPEAQYF.